Shown below are 23 T cell receptor beta chains from a single sample sequenced in a study of blood T cell repertoires in COVID-19. TCRdb keeps only in-frame clones here, not all; method: immunoSEQ multiplex PCR. The sample records 250,000 or so clones, more than 75% being singletons. Sequenced material: peripheral blood. The receptor set was obtained from a woman aged 55-69 years with COVID-19, enrolled during active disease.

This clone was counted a single time. The chain uses TRBV3-1 (or the pseudogene TRBV3-2) and TRBJ1-4, with a possible D match to TRBD1 (5 bases). Trimming took off 4 bases at V and 8 bases at J, with 14 bases between the two ends. Germline V gives CDR1 LGHDT, CDR2 YNNKEL (reference sequence). The CDR3 is 14 residues long. The CDR3 bases are TGTGCCAGCAGCCTAACGGGGGACTCAGAAAAACTGTTTTTT. It codes for CASSLTGDSEKLFF.

The chain employs TRBV24-1 and TRBJ1-2, with 7 bases fitting TRBD1. J was trimmed by 0 bases and V by 3 bases; bases with no gene match: 0. CDR3 size: 14 residues. Germline lookup yields CDR1 KGHDR and CDR2 SFDVKD. Here the CDR3 reads CATSDGTANYGYTF. In nucleotides, the CDR3 is TGTGCCACCAGTGATGGGACAGCTAACTATGGCTACACCTTC.

Note on this clone: This sample includes further DNA sequences coding for the same CDR3. The rearrangement links TRBV27 to TRBJ2-3; TRBD1 aligns across 8 bases. The V gene end was trimmed by 4 bases and the J gene end by 0 bases; junction bases not matched to a gene: 3. The CDR3 runs 15 residues. The V gene's germline CDR1 is MNHEY and CDR2 SMNVEV (reference sequence). The CDR3 bases are TGTGCCAGCAGTTCCTGGACAGGGAGCACAGATACGCAGTATTTT. Translated, it gives CASSSWTGSTDTQYF.

The chain uses TRBV18 and TRBJ2-2; 12 nucleotides agree with TRBD1. CDR3 length: 14 amino acids. Germline CDR1 and CDR2: KGHSH and LQKENI. With 5 bases clipped from V and 10 bases from J, the junction kept 5 bases outside the gene matches. CDR3 nucleotides: TGTGCCAGCTCAACCGGGACAGGGGGCGCGGAGCTGTTTTTT. Amino acid sequence: CASSTGTGGAELFF.

V gene TRBV6-5 combines with J gene TRBJ1-4; D remains unclear. The CDR3 contains 13 residues. Per germline, CDR1 MNHEY and CDR2 SVGAGI. V lost 0 bases and J 8 bases, leaving 7 bases between the germline ends. CDR3 in DNA: TGTGCCAGCAGTTACTCGGGGAGGGAAAAACTGTTTTTT. Protein: CASSYSGREKLFF.

The rearrangement uses TRBV7-3 and TRBJ2-6, with TRBD2 matching over 16 bases. The germline V gene has CDR1 SGHTA and CDR2 FQGTGA. The CDR3 length is 23 residues. With V trimmed by 1 base and J by 3 bases, 15 bases remained unmatched. CDR3 region: CASSLIAPGLAGGPLLGANVLTF. The CDR3 bases are TGTGCCAGCAGCTTAATTGCTCCGGGACTAGCGGGAGGGCCCTTGCTTGGGGCCAACGTCCTGACTTTC.

This chain connects TRBV9 to TRBJ1-2; D might be TRBD1 (6 bases). Trimming removed 4 bases at V and 4 bases at J, with 17 bases between. The CDR3 is 15 residues long. Germline CDR1 SGDLS, CDR2 YYNGEE. The DNA for the CDR3 is TGTGCCAGCAGCAAAACGACAGGTCAGATCTATGGCTACACCTTC. Translated, it gives CASSKTTGQIYGYTF.

The chain combines TRBV5-1 with TRBJ2-5; weak D call: TRBD1 (5 bases). V lost 3 bases and J 3 bases, leaving 12 bases between the germline ends. Per the germline V gene, CDR1 is SGHRS and CDR2 is YFSETQ. The CDR3 has 14 residues. The CDR3 region is CASSYFDSEETQYF. The CDR3, as DNA: TGCGCCAGCAGCTATTTTGACAGCGAAGAGACCCAGTACTTC.

There are a few counts of this clone. The CDR3 loop reads CASSHSGRGDNEQFF. CDR3 nucleotides: TGTGCCAGCAGCCATAGCGGGAGGGGAGACAATGAGCAGTTCTTC. The V call is TRBV3-1 (or the pseudogene TRBV3-2), the J call TRBJ2-1; 11 bases line up with TRBD2. This CDR3 is built from 15 residues. With 3 bases clipped from V and 5 bases from J, the junction kept 3 bases outside the gene matches. CDR1 is LGHDT and CDR2 is YNNKEL in the germline V gene (reference sequence).

V and J are TRBV4-2 and TRBJ2-1, with 7 bases aligning to TRBD2. This CDR3 has 15 amino acids. Germline CDR1 reads LGHNA; CDR2 reads YNFKEQ. After removal of 0 bases from V and 9 bases from J, the junction contained 8 bases not matched to a gene. This chain's CDR3 is CASSQDRTRSGEQFF. CDR3 coding DNA: TGTGCCAGCAGCCAAGATCGGACTAGATCTGGTGAGCAGTTCTTC.

The chain joins TRBV7-7 to TRBJ2-1; weak D call: TRBD2 (5 bases). The CDR3 runs to 14 residues. V gave up 0 bases and J gave up 6 bases, with 9 bases separating them. CDR1 is SSHAT, CDR2 FNYEAQ, per germline (reference sequence). The CDR3 here is CASSLAGAFNEQFF. The CDR3 nucleotides are TGTGCCAGCAGCTTAGCGGGAGCTTTCAATGAGCAGTTCTTC.

This clone has just one count. V is TRBV6-2 or TRBV6-3 and J is TRBJ2-6, with 8 positions matching TRBD1. CDR1 is MNHEY and CDR2 is SVGEGT in the germline V gene. V trimming: 4 bases; J trimming: 2 bases; junction bases outside the gene matches: 7. The CDR3 has 17 residues. This CDR3 reads CASSLPRQGTGANVLTF. CDR3 nucleotide sequence: TGTGCCAGCAGTTTACCGAGACAGGGGACTGGGGCCAACGTCCTGACTTTC.

This chain joins TRBV27 and TRBJ2-1; 7 bases align to TRBD2. Germline lookup yields CDR1 MNHEY and CDR2 SMNVEV (reference sequence). The V gene end was trimmed by 5 bases and the J gene end by 2 bases; junction bases not matched to a gene: 6. This CDR3 contains 15 residues. The CDR3 DNA is TGTGCCAGCAGTGGGGGGGGAGTCACCTACAATGAGCAGTTCTTC. Translation gives CASSGGGVTYNEQFF.

The gene calls are TRBV24-1 and TRBJ2-3; D is perhaps TRBD1 (6 bases). CDR1 and CDR2 (germline): KGHDR, SFDVKD. V was trimmed by 0 bases and J by 4 bases, leaving 10 bases between them. The CDR3 loop spans 15 amino acids. The CDR3 spells CATSDLGGGSDTQYF. DNA of the CDR3: TGTGCCACCAGTGATTTGGGGGGCGGGTCAGATACGCAGTATTTT.

CDR3 sequence: CASSEVRGNYEQYF. CDR3 DNA: TGTGCCAGCAGTGAAGTCAGGGGGAACTACGAGCAGTACTTC. V and J are TRBV2 and TRBJ2-7; 7 positions agree with TRBD1. The CDR3 is 14 amino acids. Germline V gene lookup returns CDR1 SNHLY and CDR2 FYNNEI. The V and J ends lost 1 base and 3 bases, in that order; junction bases with no gene match: 3.

The V call is TRBV12-3 or TRBV12-4, the J call TRBJ2-7; 8 bases match TRBD2. V lost 5 bases, J lost 6 bases, and 6 bases stayed unmatched. The CDR3 runs to 13 residues. The CDR3 reads CASSNSGNAEQYF. The CDR3 region has the DNA TGTGCCAGCAGTAATAGCGGGAATGCCGAGCAGTACTTC.

The rearrangement links TRBV6-2 or TRBV6-3 to TRBJ2-1; 10 bases agree with TRBD2. The V gene's germline CDR1 is MNHEY and CDR2 SVGEGT. J was trimmed by 3 bases and V by 0 bases; bases with no gene match: 2. The CDR3 runs 16 residues. Here the CDR3 DNA reads TGTGCCAGCAGTTACTCGAGGACTAGCGGCTACAATGAGCAGTTCTTC. Amino acid sequence: CASSYSRTSGYNEQFF.

The gene calls are TRBV11-1 and TRBJ2-1, with a tentative D call TRBD2 (5 bases). The CDR3 is 12 amino acids. CDR1 is SGHAT and CDR2 is FQDESV in the germline V gene (reference sequence). V lost 2 bases and J lost 12, with 11 bases in between. Written as DNA, the CDR3 is TGTGCCAGCAGCTTACGTCGGGAAAGGCAGTTCTTC. Its translation is CASSLRRERQFF.

The rearrangement uses TRBV5-4 and TRBJ2-3, with unresolved D. The V gene's germline CDR1 is SGHNT and CDR2 YYREEE (reference sequence). Trimming shortened V by 0 bases and J by 2 bases, and 10 bases separated the two germline ends. This CDR3 is 15 amino acids long. The CDR3 region has the DNA TGTGCCAGCAGCTTGGTGGGCGCCACCACAGATACGCAGTATTTT. Amino acids: CASSLVGATTDTQYF.

This chain links TRBV12-3 or TRBV12-4 with TRBJ1-5, with D perhaps TRBD1 (6 bases). Trimming shortened V by 6 bases and J by 13 bases, and 16 bases separated the two germline ends. CDR3 size: 12 residues. CDR3 region: CASSPTGLQQHF. The CDR3 nucleotides are TGTGCCAGCAGCCCTACAGGGCTCCAACAGCATTTT.

J is TRBJ2-2 and V is TRBV7-9; no firm D call. Trimming shortened V by 1 base and J by 0 bases, and 6 bases separated the two germline ends. Germline CDR1 is SEHNR and CDR2 is FQNEAQ (reference sequence). The CDR3 consists of 15 residues. The CDR3 DNA reads TGTGCCAGCAGCTTAGGCAGCGCGAACACCGGGGAGCTGTTTTTT. It yields the protein CASSLGSANTGELFF.

A single count supports this clone. The CDR3 protein is CASSMDSDSTDTQYF. In nucleotides, the CDR3 is TGTGCCAGTAGTATGGACTCAGACAGCACAGATACGCAGTATTTT. This chain connects TRBV19 to TRBJ2-3; possible D gene TRBD2, 5 bases. The CDR3 is 15 residues long. Between the trimmed V and J ends, which lost 3 bases and 0 bases, there was a span of 10 bases. Germline loops: CDR1 LNHDA, CDR2 SQIVND (reference sequence).

The CDR3 loop reads CASSLQGASYNEQFF. For the CDR3, the DNA is TGCGCCAGCAGCTTACAGGGGGCCTCCTACAATGAGCAGTTCTTC. The chain is built from TRBV5-1 and TRBJ2-1; 9 positions match TRBD1. Per germline, CDR1 SGHRS and CDR2 YFSETQ. The CDR3 extends over 15 amino acids. Trimming removed 2 bases from V and 0 bases from J; junction bases left unmatched: 0.